This T cell receptor (beta chain) was recorded in a study of control samples from healthy donors and cancer patients (dated by TCRdb to the early 2020s). For this clone: Its specific antigen is unknown. No much larger clone exists at a distance of one base, and base qualities are not known.

Libraries were made using the immunoSEQ multiplex PCR assay. This is the immuneACCESS table as TCRdb keeps it, with only in-frame sequences that have V and J called. A part of the clones is gone; compared with another copy, unresolved V genes explain less than half, and the rest is unexplained. For this sample the table gives some 78,000 clones, of which 85% to 90% were detected only once. The top ten clones comprise roughly 7.2% of the sample. The TCR comes from a woman in her fifties or sixties in good health. The specimen sequenced was blood.

The nucleotide sequence is given as TGTGCCAGTAGTATTCTAGGGGTGCTTGGCTACACCTTC. Its protein reads: CASSILGVLGYTF. Recombination linked TRBV19 to TRBJ1-2, and the D gene may be TRBD1, 5 bases matching. CDR1 is given as LNHDA and CDR2 as SQIVND, both from the germline V gene (reference sequence). Including cysteine and phenylalanine, the CDR3 has 13 amino acids. The sequence is cut down to CDR3 DNA, 39 bases in frame from base 1. V is clipped by 3 bases and J by 7 bases, and the sequence between their germline boundaries is 12 bases long.